This is a list of T cell receptor beta chains from one sample in a study of blood T cell repertoires in COVID-19. Data came from immunoSEQ multiplex PCR; TCRdb stores just in-frame clones and leaves some out. The table lists 70,000 or so clones, under 95% of them singletons. The sample consisted of peripheral blood. All receptors come from a man in his fifties with acute or convalescent COVID-19. Each CDR3 is given with its conserved first and last residue. Each record gives: J gene, clone size, D gene, V gene, CDR3 protein, CDR3 DNA. The D gene is left open where the match is weak. Clone size is given for some rows only: seen once, a few or many times, or a class if the clone is expanded.

>TRBJ1-2|.|TRBD1|TRBV7-9
CASSSPTGPSNYGYTF
TGTGCCAGCAGCTCTCCGACAGGGCCCTCTAACTATGGCTACACCTTC
>TRBJ2-7|.|.|TRBV2
CASTGSGVQRGYEQYF
TGTGCCAGCACCGGGTCGGGGGTCCAGCGTGGCTACGAGCAGTACTTC
>TRBJ1-5|few|.|TRBV19
CASSIRSQLNQPQHF
TGTGCCAGTAGTATAAGGTCACAACTAAATCAGCCCCAGCATTTT
>TRBJ1-4|.|.|TRBV7-9
CASSLPQTEKLFF
TGTGCCAGCAGCTTGCCACAGACAGAAAAACTGTTTTTT
>TRBJ2-1|once|.|TRBV3-1/TRBV3-2
CASSQGLLYNEQFF
TGTGCCAGCAGCCAAGGACTACTCTACAATGAGCAGTTCTTC
>TRBJ2-5|.|TRBD2|TRBV7-8
CASSRAGLAGEYQETQYF
TGTGCCAGCAGCCGGGCGGGACTAGCGGGGGAGTACCAAGAGACCCAGTACTTC
>TRBJ1-5|few|.|TRBV18
CASSPKGASNQPQHF
TGTGCCAGCTCACCGAAAGGGGCTAGCAATCAGCCCCAGCATTTT
>TRBJ2-5|.|TRBD1|TRBV7-7
CASSATGGIETQYF
TGTGCTAGCAGCGCGACAGGGGGCATAGAGACCCAGTACTTC
>TRBJ1-1|.|.|TRBV6-4
CASSAPQGRGRAFF
TGTGCCAGCAGTGCCCCCCAGGGGCGAGGTCGGGCTTTCTTT
>TRBJ1-6|.|TRBD1|TRBV7-2
CASSIFGTGNSPLHF
TGTGCCAGCAGCATATTCGGGACAGGGAATTCACCCCTCCACTTT
>TRBJ2-1|.|.|TRBV5-5
CASSLGLQHTHNEQFF
TGTGCCAGCAGCTTGGGTCTCCAACACACACACAATGAGCAGTTCTTC
>TRBJ1-1|.|.|TRBV2
CASGDWITEAFF
TGTGCCAGCGGGGACTGGATCACTGAAGCTTTCTTT
>TRBJ2-3|.|.|TRBV5-1
CASSLATLAGGTDTQYF
TGCGCCAGCAGCTTGGCTACACTAGCAGGTGGCACAGATACGCAGTATTTT
>TRBJ2-2|.|TRBD2|TRBV11-2
CASSPGLAGGGTGELFF
TGTGCCAGCAGCCCGGGACTAGCGGGGGGCGGAACCGGGGAGCTGTTTTTT
>TRBJ1-1|.|.|TRBV27
CASSRLGGRTNTEAFF
TGTGCCAGCAGTCGTCTGGGGGGGAGGACGAACACTGAAGCTTTCTTT
>TRBJ1-2|.|TRBD1|TRBV28
CASTQGQGSYGYTF
TGTGCCAGCACCCAAGGACAGGGGTCCTATGGCTACACCTTC
>TRBJ1-3|.|.|TRBV10-3
CAISAGRETGNTIYF
TGTGCCATCAGTGCAGGGAGGGAGACTGGAAACACCATATATTTT
>TRBJ2-2|.|.|TRBV30
CAWRGGKMNTGELFF
TGTGCCTGGAGGGGCGGGAAGATGAACACCGGGGAGCTGTTTTTT
>TRBJ2-5|.|TRBD1|TRBV5-6
CASSWTGVETQYF
TGTGCCAGCAGCTGGACAGGGGTGGAGACCCAGTACTTC